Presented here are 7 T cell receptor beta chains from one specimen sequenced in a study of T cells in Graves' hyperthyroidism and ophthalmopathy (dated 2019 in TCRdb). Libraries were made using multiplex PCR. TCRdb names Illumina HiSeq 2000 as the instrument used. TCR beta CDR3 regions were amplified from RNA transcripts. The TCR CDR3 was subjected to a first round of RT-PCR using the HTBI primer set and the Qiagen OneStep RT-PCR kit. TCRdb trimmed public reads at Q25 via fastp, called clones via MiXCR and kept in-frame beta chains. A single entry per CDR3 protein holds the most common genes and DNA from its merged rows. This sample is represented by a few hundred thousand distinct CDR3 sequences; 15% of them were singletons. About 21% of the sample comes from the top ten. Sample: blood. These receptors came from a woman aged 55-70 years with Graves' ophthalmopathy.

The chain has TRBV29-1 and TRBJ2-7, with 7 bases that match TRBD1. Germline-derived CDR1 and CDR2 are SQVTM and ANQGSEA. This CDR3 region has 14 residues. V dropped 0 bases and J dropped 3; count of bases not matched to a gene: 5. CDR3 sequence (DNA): TGCAGCGTTGAAGATCAGACAGGGAACTACGAGCAGTACTTC. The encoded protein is CSVEDQTGNYEQYF.

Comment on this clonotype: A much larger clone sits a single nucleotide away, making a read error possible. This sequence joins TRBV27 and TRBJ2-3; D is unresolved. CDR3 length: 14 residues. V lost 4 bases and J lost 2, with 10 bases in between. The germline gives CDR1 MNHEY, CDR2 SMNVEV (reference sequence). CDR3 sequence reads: CASSSIDDTDTQYF. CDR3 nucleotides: TGTGCCAGCAGTTCCATCGATGACACAGATACGCAGTATTTT.

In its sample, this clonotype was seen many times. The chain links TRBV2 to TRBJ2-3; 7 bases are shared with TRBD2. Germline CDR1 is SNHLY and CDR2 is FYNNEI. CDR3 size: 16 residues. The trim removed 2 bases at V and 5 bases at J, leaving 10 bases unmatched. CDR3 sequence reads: CASSEIWVRGGDTQYF. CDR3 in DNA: TGTGCCAGCAGTGAAATTTGGGTGCGCGGGGGAGATACGCAGTATTTT.

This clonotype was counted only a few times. CDR3 DNA: TGTGCCAGCAGCTTAAAGCGGGAGGAGGGGTACAATGAGCAGTTCTTC. Its protein is CASSLKREEGYNEQFF. This rearrangement joins TRBV7-9 to TRBJ2-1, with 9 bases matching TRBD2. V dropped 2 bases and J dropped 4; count of bases not matched to a gene: 6. The CDR3 is 16 residues long. Germline-derived CDR1 and CDR2 are SEHNR and FQNEAQ (reference sequence).

This CDR3 is CASSPRPGQLNTEAFF. The CDR3 nucleotides read TGTGCCAGCAGCCCCCGACCGGGACAATTGAACACTGAAGCTTTCTTT. This chain links TRBV7-9 with TRBJ1-1; possibly TRBD1 for D (6 bases). The CDR3 totals 16 residues. Deletions cut 5 bases from V and 0 bases from J, with 16 bases between. Looked up from germline, CDR1 is SEHNR and CDR2 is FQNEAQ (reference sequence).

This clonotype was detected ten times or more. CDR3 DNA: TGTGCCAGCAGCTTAGCGGGAGGCCCTGAGGATGAGCAGTTCTTC. It encodes CASSLAGGPEDEQFF. V gene TRBV13 combines with J gene TRBJ2-1, with 7 bases fitting TRBD2. The CDR3 runs 15 residues. Germline lookup yields CDR1 PRHDT and CDR2 FYEKMQ (reference sequence). V lost 1 base to trimming and J lost 8 bases; unmatched junction nucleotides: 8. Combining the CDR3 with reference TRBV13 and TRBJ2-1 gives the whole variable domain AAGVIQSPRHLIKEKRETATLKCYPIPRHDTVYWYQQGPGQDPQFLISFYEKMQSDKGSIPDRFSAQQFSDYHSELNMSSLELGDSALYFCASSLAGGPEDEQFFGPGTRLTVL.

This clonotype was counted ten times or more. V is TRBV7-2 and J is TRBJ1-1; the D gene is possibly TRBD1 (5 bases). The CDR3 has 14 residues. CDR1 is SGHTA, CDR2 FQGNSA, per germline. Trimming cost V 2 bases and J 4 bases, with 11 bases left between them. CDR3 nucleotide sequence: TGTGCCAGCAGCTTAAAGCCTCAGGGCACTGAAGCTTTCTTT. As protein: CASSLKPQGTEAFF.